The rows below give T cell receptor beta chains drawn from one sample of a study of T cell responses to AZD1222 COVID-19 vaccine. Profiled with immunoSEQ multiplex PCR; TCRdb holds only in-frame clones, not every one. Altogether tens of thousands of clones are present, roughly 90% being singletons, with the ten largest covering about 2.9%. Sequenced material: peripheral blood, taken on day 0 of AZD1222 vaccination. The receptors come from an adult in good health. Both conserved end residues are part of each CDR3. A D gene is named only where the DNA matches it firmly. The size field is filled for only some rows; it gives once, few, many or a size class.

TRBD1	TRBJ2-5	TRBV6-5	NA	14	TGTGCCAGCAGTCTGGACAGGGCTCCAGAGACCCAGTACTTC	CASSLDRAPETQYF
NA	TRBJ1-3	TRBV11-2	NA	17	TGTGCCAGCAGCTTCGGAAAGGCGGAGGTTACTGGAAACACCATATATTTT	CASSFGKAEVTGNTIYF
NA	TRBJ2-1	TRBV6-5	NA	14	TGTGCCAGCTCTGGAAACCAAAGAGCCAATGAGCAGTTCTTC	CASSGNQRANEQFF
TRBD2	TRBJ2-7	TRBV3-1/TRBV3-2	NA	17	TGTGCCAGCAGCCAAGGGCTAGCGGGAGGTTGGGACTACGAGCAGTACTTC	CASSQGLAGGWDYEQYF
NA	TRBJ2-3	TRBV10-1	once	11	TGCGCCAGCGGGATTGGGGATACGCAGTATTTT	CASGIGDTQYF
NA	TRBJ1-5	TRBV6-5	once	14	TGTGCCAGCAGTACCGCAGGGCGCAATCAGCCCCAGCATTTT	CASSTAGRNQPQHF
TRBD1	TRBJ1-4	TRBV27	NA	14	TGTGCCAGCAGCCCCGACAGGGTTGATGAAAAACTGTTTTTT	CASSPDRVDEKLFF
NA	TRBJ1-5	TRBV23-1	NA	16	TGCGCCAGCAGTCAATCGGGGGGGCTCGGGAATCAGCCCCAGCATTTT	CASSQSGGLGNQPQHF
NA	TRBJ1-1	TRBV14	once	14	TGTGCCAGCAGCCAGGGGCGAGGCCAGAAAGAAGCTTTCTTT	CASSQGRGQKEAFF
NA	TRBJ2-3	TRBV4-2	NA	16	TGTGCCAGCAGCCAAGAAACTTCTAGCGCTGCAGATACGCAGTATTTT	CASSQETSSAADTQYF
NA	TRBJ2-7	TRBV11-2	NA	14	TGTGCCAGCGGACGTGGGTACGCCGGGAGCGAGCAGTACTTC	CASGRGYAGSEQYF
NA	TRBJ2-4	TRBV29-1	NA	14	TGCAGCGTTGACGCAAATGGGGCCAAAAACATTCAGTACTTC	CSVDANGAKNIQYF
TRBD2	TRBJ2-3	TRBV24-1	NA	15	TGTGCCACCAGTGAGGGGACTAGCGGGGCAGATACGCAGTATTTT	CATSEGTSGADTQYF
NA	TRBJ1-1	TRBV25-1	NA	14	TGTGCCAGCAGGGAGGGACACCCGAACACTGAAGCTTTCTTT	CASREGHPNTEAFF
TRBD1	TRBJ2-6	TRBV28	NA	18	TGTGCCAGCAGTAGTACGGGACAGGGCATGGCTGGGGCCAACGTCCTGACTTTC	CASSSTGQGMAGANVLTF
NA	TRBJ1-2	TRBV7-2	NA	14	TGTGCCAGCAGCTTGGGCAGGGAGTACGATGGCTACACCTTC	CASSLGREYDGYTF
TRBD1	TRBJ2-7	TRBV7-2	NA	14	TGTGCCAGCAGCTTAGTCCAGGGGGCCTACGAGCAGTACTTC	CASSLVQGAYEQYF
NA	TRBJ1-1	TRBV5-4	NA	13	TGTGCCAGCAGCTTAAGGGGGAGCACTGAAGCTTTCTTT	CASSLRGSTEAFF
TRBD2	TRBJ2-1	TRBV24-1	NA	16	TGTGCCACCAGTGATTTGCTGACTAGCGGGAGCAATGAGCAGTTCTTC	CATSDLLTSGSNEQFF
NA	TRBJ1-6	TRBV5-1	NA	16	TGCGCCAGCAGCTTGAACAGCAACTCCTATAATTCACCCCTCCACTTT	CASSLNSNSYNSPLHF
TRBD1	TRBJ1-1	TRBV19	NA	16	TGTGCCAGTAGATATCCTTCAGGGGGCATATCCCCTGAAGCTTTCTTT	CASRYPSGGISPEAFF
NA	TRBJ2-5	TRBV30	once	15	TGTGCCTGGAGTGCCGGGACCCAGCTCCAAGAGACCCAGTACTTC	CAWSAGTQLQETQYF
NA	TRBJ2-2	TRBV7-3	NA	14	TGTGCCAGCAGCTTAGGGCCCGGACCCCGGGAGCTGTTTTTT	CASSLGPGPRELFF
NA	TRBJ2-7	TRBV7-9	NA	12	TGTGCCAGCAGCTTAGGGGACAAGGGAAAGTACTTC	CASSLGDKGKYF
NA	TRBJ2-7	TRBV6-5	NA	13	TGTGCCAGCAGTTACTCGACCTCCTACGAGCAGTACTTC	CASSYSTSYEQYF
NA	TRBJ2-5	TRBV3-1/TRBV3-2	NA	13	TGTGCCAGCAGCCTCCAGGGCCAAGAGACCCAGTACTTC	CASSLQGQETQYF
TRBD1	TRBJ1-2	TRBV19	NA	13	TGTGCCAGTAGTCCCGGGACAGATAGGGGCTACACCTTC	CASSPGTDRGYTF